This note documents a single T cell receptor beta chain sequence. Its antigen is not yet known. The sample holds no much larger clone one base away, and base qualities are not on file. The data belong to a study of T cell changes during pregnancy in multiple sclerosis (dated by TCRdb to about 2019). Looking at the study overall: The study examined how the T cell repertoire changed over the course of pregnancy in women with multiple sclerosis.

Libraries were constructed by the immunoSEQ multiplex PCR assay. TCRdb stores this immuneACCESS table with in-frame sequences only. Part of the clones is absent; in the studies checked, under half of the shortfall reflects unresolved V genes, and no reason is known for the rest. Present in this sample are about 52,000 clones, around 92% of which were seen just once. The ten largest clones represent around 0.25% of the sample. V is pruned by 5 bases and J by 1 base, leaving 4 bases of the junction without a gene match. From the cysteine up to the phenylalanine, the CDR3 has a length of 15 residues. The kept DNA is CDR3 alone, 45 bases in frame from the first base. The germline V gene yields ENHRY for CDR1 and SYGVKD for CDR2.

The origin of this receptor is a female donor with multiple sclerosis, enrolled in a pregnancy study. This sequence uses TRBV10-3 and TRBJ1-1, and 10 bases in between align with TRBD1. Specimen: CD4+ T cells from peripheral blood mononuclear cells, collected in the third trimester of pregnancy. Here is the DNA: TGTGCCATCAGTCAGGACAGGGGGGGGAACACTGAAGCTTTCTTT. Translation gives CAISQDRGGNTEAFF.